This paragraph reports one TCR beta chain. This sample was included in a study of stem cell transplantation in POMP-related autoinflammatory disease. The repertoire was sequenced with immunoSEQ multiplex PCR; TCRdb's copy has only in-frame clones and lacks some. The data show fewer than 30,000 clones, around 83% seen once. This sequence originates from a human donor with POMP-related autoinflammation and immune dysregulation (PRAID). Sequencing was performed on CD4+ T cells from PBMCs, taken before stem cell transplantation.

The CDR3 is CATSRGTAPTGELFF. The CDR3 nucleotides read TGTGCCACCTCCCGCGGGACGGCCCCGACCGGGGAGCTGTTTTTT. The rearrangement joins TRBV6-5 to TRBJ2-2, with D perhaps TRBD2 (6 bases). Germline CDR1 reads MNHEY; CDR2 reads SVGAGI. Trimming removed 10 bases at V and 5 bases at J, with 20 bases between. The CDR3 contains 15 residues.